Listed below are T cell receptor beta chains from one sample, sequenced in a study of blood T cell repertoires in COVID-19. Repertoires were generated with immunoSEQ multiplex PCR, while TCRdb's copy carries only in-frame clones and drops some. The table lists approximately 290,000 clones, 75% to 90% of them singletons, with about 0.8% in the top ten. Sequenced material: peripheral blood. The receptors here all came from a man under 40 with acute or convalescent COVID-19. The CDR3 runs from the conserved cysteine through the conserved F or W.

len: 13; v_gene: TRBV28; CDR3aa: CASSLTKGRGYTF
len: 13; v_gene: TRBV18; CDR3aa: CASSRDKNTEAFF
len: 16; v_gene: TRBV28; CDR3aa: CASSFLSGRSGHEQFF
len: 14; v_gene: TRBV15; CDR3aa: CATSSRISGNTIYF
len: 14; v_gene: TRBV5-1; CDR3aa: CASSSGQVPYEQYF
len: 15; v_gene: TRBV3-1/TRBV3-2; CDR3aa: CASSSSGQGNQPQHF
len: 11; v_gene: TRBV6-6; CDR3aa: CASQGNSPLHF
len: 13; v_gene: TRBV6-1; CDR3aa: CASSEYVAPEAFF
len: 15; v_gene: TRBV7-2; CDR3aa: CASSFGAGGPDEQFF
len: 16; v_gene: TRBV9; CDR3aa: CASSALAGGRNNEQFF
len: 15; v_gene: TRBV7-9; CDR3aa: CASSSDFTSSYEQYF
len: 15; v_gene: TRBV7-2; CDR3aa: CASSSRGSTRETQYF
len: 16; v_gene: TRBV7-2; CDR3aa: CASSLAGRTGGNTIYF
len: 14; v_gene: TRBV5-6; CDR3aa: CASSPGTGAGKLFF
len: 11; v_gene: TRBV29-1; CDR3aa: CSVSDTTEAFF
len: 15; v_gene: TRBV27; CDR3aa: CASTPVGRAAYEQYF
len: 11; v_gene: TRBV19; CDR3aa: CASTAGVGYTF
len: 15; v_gene: TRBV5-1; CDR3aa: CASSKRSPANEKLFF
len: 16; v_gene: TRBV9; CDR3aa: CASSVTLAAGYEKLFF
len: 18; v_gene: TRBV7-6; CDR3aa: CASSRGPYPVSGANVLTF
len: 15; v_gene: TRBV3-1/TRBV3-2; CDR3aa: CASSQRVTRGSPLHF
len: 13; v_gene: TRBV5-1; CDR3aa: CASSSTGTYGYTF
len: 13; v_gene: TRBV6-1; CDR3aa: CASSERGVGELFF
len: 13; v_gene: TRBV2; CDR3aa: CAMTGNRDTEAFF
len: 15; v_gene: TRBV5-1; CDR3aa: CASSPGLAEIDTQYF
len: 14; v_gene: TRBV18; CDR3aa: CASSSVPSTDTQYF
len: 15; v_gene: TRBV5-1; CDR3aa: CASSFGDRAIEKLFF
len: 12; v_gene: TRBV5-4; CDR3aa: CASSRDTGELFF